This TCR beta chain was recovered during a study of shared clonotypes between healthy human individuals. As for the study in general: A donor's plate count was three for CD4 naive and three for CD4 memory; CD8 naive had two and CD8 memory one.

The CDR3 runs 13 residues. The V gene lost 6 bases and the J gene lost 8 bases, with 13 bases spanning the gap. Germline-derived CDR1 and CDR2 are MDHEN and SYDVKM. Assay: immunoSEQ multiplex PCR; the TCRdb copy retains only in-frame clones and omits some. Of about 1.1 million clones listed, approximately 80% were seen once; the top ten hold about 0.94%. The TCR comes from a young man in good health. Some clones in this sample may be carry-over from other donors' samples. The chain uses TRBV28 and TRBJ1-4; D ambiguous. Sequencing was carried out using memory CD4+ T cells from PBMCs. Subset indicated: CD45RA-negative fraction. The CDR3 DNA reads TGTGCCAGCAGACGGACGGCTATGGAAAAACTGTTTTTT. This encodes CASRRTAMEKLFF.